This T cell receptor beta chain comes out of a study of T-cell reconstitution after alpha-beta-depleted transplantation in children. Study-level points and caveats: After transplant, at about two months, alpha-beta T cells were reportedly derived from several hundred expanded graft clones. Once a year had passed after transplant, T-cell counts and diversity came mostly from newly produced T cells. Surviving recipient T cells and intrathymic progenitors accounted for some patients' high TCRbeta diversity at day 60.

This CDR3 has 13 residues. V was clipped by 5 bases and J by 7 bases, with 13 bases between them. The germline V gene has CDR1 SGHTA and CDR2 FQGTGA. As regards this clonotype: Antigen specificity is unknown.

TCRbeta library construction was performed incorporating unique molecular identifiers. TCRdb analysed the PCR reads with MiXCR anew, one entry per CDR3 protein. The sample holds 750,000 to 950,000 distinct CDR3 sequences; approximately 15% are singletons and the top ten take approximately 5%. The chain links TRBV7-3 to TRBJ2-3; D not resolved. This sample comprised PBMCs, mostly from graft donor cells, obtained 360 days after TCRalphabeta/CD19-depleted stem cell transplant. This receptor was obtained from a male patient under 18 who had a stem cell transplant for acute lymphoblastic leukemia, so the T cells may come from the graft donor. The CDR3 nucleotides read TGTGCCAGCAGCCCCCGAACCCAGAATACGCAGTATTTT. Translation gives CASSPRTQNTQYF. The whole variable domain, filled in from reference TRBV7-3 and TRBJ2-3, reads GAGVSQTPSNKVTEKGKYVELRCDPISGHTALYWYRQSLGQGPEFLIYFQGTGAADDSGLPNDRFFAVRPEGSVSTLKIQRTERGDSAVYLCASSPRTQNTQYFGPGTRLTVL.